These 10 T cell receptor beta chains originate from one sample sequenced in a study of blood T cell repertoires in COVID-19. This table comes from immunoSEQ multiplex PCR, and its TCRdb copy is limited to in-frame clones, with some not included. Of 80,000 to 95,000 clones in the sample, over 75% are singletons; the top ten hold approximately 13%. The sequencing sample was made of peripheral blood. Every receptor here comes from a human donor in a cohort sampled during active COVID-19.

The CDR3 is CASSPQRTGGLFQETQYF. Written as DNA, the CDR3 is TGTGCCAGCAGCCCACAGAGGACGGGGGGGCTTTTCCAAGAGACCCAGTACTTC. The V gene is TRBV6-2 or TRBV6-3, the J gene TRBJ2-5; 8 positions agree with TRBD2. This CDR3 spans 18 amino acids. V lost 6 bases and J lost 1; bases outside the gene matches: 16. CDR1 and CDR2 from the germline V gene are MNHEY and SVGEGT.

The V and J genes are TRBV5-4 and TRBJ2-5, with 13 bases aligning to TRBD2. The CDR3 consists of 18 residues. Per the germline V gene, CDR1 is SGHNT and CDR2 is YYREEE (reference sequence). The V and J ends lost 3 bases and 0 bases, in that order; junction bases with no gene match: 8. The CDR3 bases are TGTGCCAGCAGCTCATGGACGACTAGCGGGGGGTACCAAGAGACCCAGTACTTC. Translating it yields CASSSWTTSGGYQETQYF.

CDR3: CASSEGTLTGELFF. The CDR3 DNA follows: TGTGCCAGTAGTGAAGGGACACTCACCGGGGAGCTGTTTTTT. V is TRBV19 and J is TRBJ2-2; D is perhaps TRBD1 (6 bases). This CDR3 is built from 14 residues. From germline, CDR1 is LNHDA and CDR2 SQIVND (reference sequence). V shed 5 bases and J shed 4 bases, with 11 bases lying between them.

The V gene is TRBV10-3, the J gene TRBJ1-2; 10 bases are a match to TRBD1. The CDR3 length is 14 residues. The V gene's germline CDR1 is ENHRY and CDR2 SYGVKD. J lost 5 bases, V lost 8 bases, and 8 bases had no gene match. The CDR3 bases are TGTGCCATCGGGGGACAGGGGAGTGGGTATGGCTACACCTTC. Its translation: CAIGGQGSGYGYTF.

This clone was counted between two and nine times. The rearrangement uses TRBV24-1 and TRBJ2-4; maybe TRBD1 (6 bases). V dropped 7 bases and J dropped 0 bases, with 15 bases sitting between them. This CDR3 is built from 16 residues. The V gene's germline CDR1 is KGHDR and CDR2 SFDVKD. CDR3 loop: CATSQSGEVAKNIQYF. CDR3 DNA sequence: TGTGCCACCAGCCAGTCAGGGGAAGTAGCCAAAAACATTCAGTACTTC.

This chain links TRBV7-2 with TRBJ1-1; weak D call: TRBD1 (5 bases). CDR1 is SGHTA, CDR2 FQGNSA, per germline. This CDR3 comprises 14 residues. Trimming left V 5 bases short and J 4 bases short, with 14 bases between. The chain's CDR3 is CASSADTWGTEAFF. In nucleotides, the CDR3 is TGTGCCAGCAGCGCGGACACATGGGGCACTGAAGCTTTCTTT.

J is TRBJ2-7 and V is TRBV6-1; 7 nucleotides agree with TRBD1. The CDR3 loop spans 16 amino acids. V lost 4 bases, J lost 4 bases, and 13 bases stayed unmatched. Germline CDR1 and CDR2: MNHNS and SASEGT. CDR3 sequence: CASSGGGAGSGYEQYF. For the CDR3, the DNA is TGTGCCAGCAGTGGAGGGGGCGCGGGTTCTGGGTACGAGCAGTACTTC.

The V call is TRBV7-2, the J call TRBJ2-3, with D maybe TRBD2 (6 bases). Trimming left V 4 bases short and J 6 bases short, with 11 bases between. The CDR3 has 13 amino acids. Germline values: CDR1 SGHTA, CDR2 FQGNSA. The CDR3 region is CASSYGSKDTQYF. CDR3 nucleotides: TGTGCCAGCAGCTACGGGAGTAAGGATACGCAGTATTTT.

The J gene is TRBJ2-1, the V gene TRBV9; TRBD2 matches at 14 bases. The CDR3 is 16 amino acids. In germline, CDR1 is SGDLS, CDR2 YYNGEE. V was clipped by 4 bases and J by 7 bases; unmatched bases: 7. The CDR3 protein is CASSPRLAGGENEQFF. CDR3 bases: TGTGCCAGCAGCCCCCGACTAGCGGGGGGGGAAAATGAGCAGTTCTTC.

This clone appeared a few times. J is TRBJ1-4 and V is TRBV7-9; 7 bases fit TRBD1. The CDR3 covers 15 residues. With V trimmed by 5 bases and J by 8 bases, 11 bases remained unmatched. CDR1 is SEHNR and CDR2 is FQNEAQ in the germline V gene (reference sequence). Written as DNA, the CDR3 is TGTGCCAGCAGCCAGACGACAGGGATGAGGGAAAAACTGTTTTTT. The encoded protein is CASSQTTGMREKLFF.